The 13 T cell receptor beta chains in this list originate from one sample, sequenced in a study of OX40 agonist ivuxolimab in advanced cancers. Clones were read by immunoSEQ multiplex PCR, and TCRdb kept only the in-frame ones, dropping some. The sample includes 7,900 or so clones, more than 85% of them seen just once. Source: CD4+ or CD8+ T cells sorted from blood, taken in a trial of the OX40 agonist ivuxolimab. These receptors all stem from an adult with an advanced solid tumor such as melanoma, head and neck, liver or kidney cancer.

In the case of this clone: The same CDR3 arises from other DNA sequences in this sample as well. V gene TRBV7-9 combines with J gene TRBJ2-3, with 7 nucleotides matching TRBD2. The CDR3 extends over 15 amino acids. Germline assignment: CDR1 SEHNR and CDR2 FQNEAQ (reference sequence). The V segment lost 3 bases and the J segment 1 base; nucleotides outside the gene matches: 4. The CDR3 region has the DNA TGTGCCAGCAGCTTCCCTACTAGCGGCACAGATACGCAGTATTTT. Its translation is CASSFPTSGTDTQYF.

This clone was recorded only once. Here the CDR3 reads CASSVVTSGHDEQFF. CDR3 DNA sequence: TGTGCCAGCAGCGTAGTAACAAGCGGACACGATGAGCAGTTCTTC. This chain connects TRBV9 to TRBJ2-1, with D tentatively TRBD1 or TRBD2 (5 bases each). This CDR3 has 15 residues. In germline, CDR1 is SGDLS, CDR2 YYNGEE. Trimming removed 0 bases at V and 8 bases at J, with 15 bases between.

The chain carries TRBV21-1 and TRBJ2-3; TRBD2 is the table's D call and was not checked against the DNA. TRBV21-1 counts as a pseudogene. The CDR3 runs 18 residues. CDR3 nucleotide sequence: TGTGCCAGCAGCAAAGGAACCCGAGCGGGGACTAGCACAGATACGCAGTATTTT. Amino acid sequence: CASSKGTRAGTSTDTQYF.

As for this clone: Other DNA sequences in this specimen translate into the identical CDR3. The V call is TRBV6-1, the J call TRBJ1-4; unclear D gene. Germline loops: CDR1 MNHNS, CDR2 SASEGT. The CDR3 sequence is 14 residues long. V shed 10 bases and J shed 7 bases, with 19 bases lying between them. The CDR3 protein is CAINPKNPSEKLFF. The CDR3 DNA reads TGTGCCATCAATCCCAAGAACCCCAGTGAAAAACTGTTTTTT.

Only one count was recorded for this clone. The chain joins TRBV5-1 to TRBJ2-7; the match to TRBD2 covers 7 bases. CDR1 is SGHRS and CDR2 is YFSETQ in the germline V gene. With 8 bases clipped from V and 4 bases from J, the junction kept 6 bases outside the gene matches. CDR3 length equals 12 residues. CDR3 DNA sequence: TGCGCCAGAGACCGGGGGGTATACGAGCAGTACTTC. This sequence encodes CARDRGVYEQYF.

A single count supports this clone. The genes are TRBV9 and TRBJ2-1; D uncertain. In germline, CDR1 is SGDLS, CDR2 YYNGEE. CDR3 length: 15 amino acids. V lost 9 bases and J 5 bases, leaving 21 bases between the germline ends. The CDR3 DNA is TGTGCCATCCAACCAATAGTGGCCTTCAACAATGAGCAGTTCTTC. Translated, it gives CAIQPIVAFNNEQFF.

The chain combines TRBV13 with TRBJ1-4; D is ambiguous. V dropped 2 bases and J dropped 5 bases, with 9 bases sitting between them. This CDR3 contains 14 residues. CDR1 is PRHDT and CDR2 is FYEKMQ in the germline V gene (reference sequence). CDR3 in DNA: TGTGCCAGCAGCTTACGGCGGAAGAATGAAAAACTGTTTTTT. Residues: CASSLRRKNEKLFF.

This chain links TRBV2 with TRBJ2-1; 10 bases line up with TRBD1. Trimming took 3 bases from V and 3 from J; bases not matched to a gene: 2. There are 15 residues in the CDR3. Germline CDR1 and CDR2: SNHLY and FYNNEI. The CDR3 loop reads CASSETGGLYNEQFF. For the CDR3, the DNA is TGTGCCAGCAGTGAGACAGGGGGCCTCTACAATGAGCAGTTCTTC. Full variable domain (remainder filled in from reference TRBV2 and TRBJ2-1): EPEVTQTPSHQVTQMGQEVILRCVPISNHLYFYWYRQILGQKVEFLVSFYNNEISEKSEIFDDQFSVERPDGSNFTLKIRSTKLEDSAMYFCASSETGGLYNEQFFGPGTRLTVL.

The chain employs TRBV7-8 and TRBJ2-7, with unresolved D. Germline-derived CDR1 and CDR2 are SGHVS and FQNEAQ. V lost 2 bases to trimming and J lost 3 bases, with 11 bases between them. The CDR3 is 14 residues long. The CDR3 is CASSLSAPYYEQYF. CDR3 bases: TGTGCCAGCAGCTTATCCGCCCCCTACTACGAGCAGTACTTC.

V is TRBV13 and J is TRBJ2-3, with D hard to call. The CDR3 spans 15 residues. Germline values: CDR1 PRHDT, CDR2 FYEKMQ (reference sequence). The ends were cut back, 5 bases at V and 0 bases at J, with 12 bases in the middle. The CDR3 DNA reads as TGTGCCAGCAGCCTTGGGCCGAGCAGCACAGATACGCAGTATTTT. This translates into CASSLGPSSTDTQYF.

The chain recombines TRBV27 with TRBJ2-1; 9 nucleotides agree with TRBD1. With V trimmed by 3 bases and J by 9 bases, 9 bases remained unmatched. CDR1 MNHEY and CDR2 SMNVEV come from the germline V gene (reference sequence). CDR3 length: 15 amino acids. Here the CDR3 DNA reads TGTGCCAGCAGTTTCTACGGGACAGGGAACGGTGAGCAGTTCTTC. Encoded protein: CASSFYGTGNGEQFF.

The chain has TRBV7-2 and TRBJ2-7, with TRBD2 identical over 9 bases. V lost 4 bases and J lost 2; bases outside the gene matches: 9. Germline values: CDR1 SGHTA, CDR2 FQGNSA. The CDR3 totals 16 residues. In DNA, the CDR3 is TGTGCCAGCAGCTCACCCCGGACTAGCGCTACCTACGAGCAGTACTTC. It yields the protein CASSSPRTSATYEQYF.

The chain combines TRBV9 with TRBJ1-3; TRBD1 is a possible D gene (6 bases). The CDR3 is 16 residues long. V lost 3 bases to trimming and J lost 6 bases, with 19 bases between them. The V gene's germline CDR1 is SGDLS and CDR2 YYNGEE. The CDR3 nucleotides are TGTGCCAGCAGCGACCCGAGACAGGACCTAAAAAACACCATATATTTT. This gives the protein CASSDPRQDLKNTIYF.